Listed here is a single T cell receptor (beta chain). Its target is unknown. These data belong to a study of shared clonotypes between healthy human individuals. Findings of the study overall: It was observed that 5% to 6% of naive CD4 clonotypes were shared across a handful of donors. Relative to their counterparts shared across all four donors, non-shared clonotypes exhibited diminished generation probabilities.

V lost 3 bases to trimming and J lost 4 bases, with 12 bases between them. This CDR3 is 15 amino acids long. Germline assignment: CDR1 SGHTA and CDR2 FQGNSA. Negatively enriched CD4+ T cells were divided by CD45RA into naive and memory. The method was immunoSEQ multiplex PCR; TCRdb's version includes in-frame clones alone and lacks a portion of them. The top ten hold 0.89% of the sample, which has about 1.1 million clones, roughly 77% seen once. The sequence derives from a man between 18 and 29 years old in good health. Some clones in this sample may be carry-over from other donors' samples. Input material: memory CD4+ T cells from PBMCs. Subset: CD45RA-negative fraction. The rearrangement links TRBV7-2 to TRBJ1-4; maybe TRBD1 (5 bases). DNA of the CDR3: TGTGCCAGCAGCTTGTTCGGGACGGATAATGAAAAACTGTTTTTT. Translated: CASSLFGTDNEKLFF.